The 26 T cell receptor beta chains listed next were all sequenced from one sample in a study of OX40 agonist ivuxolimab in advanced cancers. Repertoires were generated with immunoSEQ multiplex PCR, while TCRdb's copy carries only in-frame clones and drops some. In the table there are 45,000 to 55,000 clones, under 90% of which are singletons. The sample in question was CD4+ or CD8+ T cells sorted from blood, obtained in a trial of the OX40 agonist ivuxolimab. The receptors here all came from an adult with an advanced solid tumor such as melanoma, head and neck, liver or kidney cancer.

The chain has TRBV28 and TRBJ1-1; 8 nucleotides line up with TRBD1. Trimming took 7 bases from V and 6 from J; bases not matched to a gene: 7. Germline V lookup: CDR1 MDHEN, CDR2 SYDVKM. CDR3 length: 13 residues. CDR3 sequence (DNA): TGTGCCAGCAACCCAGACAGGGGCGCTGAAGCTTTCTTT. Residues: CASNPDRGAEAFF. The full variable domain, with the rest looked up from reference TRBV28 and TRBJ1-1, is DVKVTQSSRYLVKRTGEKVFLECVQDMDHENMFWYRQDPGLGLRLIYFSYDVKMKEKGDIPEGYSVSREKKERFSLILESASTNQTSMYLCASNPDRGAEAFFGQGTRLTVV.

This chain connects TRBV28 to TRBJ2-7; D remains ambiguous. Trimming pared 5 bases from V and 4 bases from J, leaving 9 bases between. Germline lookup yields CDR1 MDHEN and CDR2 SYDVKM. The CDR3 spans 12 residues. This CDR3 is CASSPRWYEQYF. DNA of the CDR3: TGTGCCAGCAGTCCCCGGTGGTACGAGCAGTACTTC.

CDR3 nucleotides: TGTGCCAGCAGCGCCGGTTTGAGCGGGGAGCTGTTTTTT. The encoded protein is CASSAGLSGELFF. The genes are TRBV6-6 and TRBJ2-2, with unresolved D. This CDR3 is 13 amino acids long. Looked up from germline, CDR1 is MNHNY and CDR2 is SVGAGI (reference sequence). Trimming took off 6 bases at V and 7 bases at J, with 12 bases between the two ends.

By sample fraction, this clone is large. The rearrangement links TRBV28 to TRBJ2-2; maybe TRBD1 (5 bases). The CDR3 extends over 14 amino acids. The ends were cut back, 4 bases at V and 1 base at J, with 7 bases in the middle. CDR1 MDHEN and CDR2 SYDVKM come from the germline V gene. Here the CDR3 reads CASSSRVNTGELFF. The CDR3 DNA is TGTGCCAGCAGTTCCAGGGTGAACACCGGGGAGCTGTTTTTT.

V is TRBV4-1 and J is TRBJ2-1; 9 nucleotides line up with TRBD2. There are 15 residues in the CDR3. CDR1 is MGHRA and CDR2 is YSYEKL in the germline V gene. V was clipped by 4 bases and J by 9 bases; unmatched bases: 10. CDR3 sequence (DNA): TGCGCCAGCAGCCCTCTAGCGGGGACGACCCGTGAGCAGTTCTTC. Protein: CASSPLAGTTREQFF.

V usage is TRBV13 and J usage is TRBJ2-5, with D perhaps TRBD1 or TRBD2 (5 bases each). The CDR3 covers 15 residues. Trimming stripped 4 bases from V and 7 bases from J, with 19 bases between. CDR1 and CDR2 (germline): PRHDT, FYEKMQ (reference sequence). The CDR3 nucleotides are TGTGCCAGCAGCTCCTCCGGGACGTCCAAGAGGACCCAGTACTTC. This translates into CASSSSGTSKRTQYF.

The chain employs TRBV6-1 and TRBJ1-5; the D is unclear. Germline V gene data show CDR1 as MNHNS and CDR2 as SASEGT. V lost 3 bases to trimming and J lost 3 bases, with 6 bases between them. This CDR3 region has 13 residues. The CDR3 DNA is TGTGCCAGCAGTGACAGCATCAATCAGCCCCAGCATTTT. It encodes CASSDSINQPQHF.

The rearrangement links TRBV7-9 to TRBJ2-3; TRBD2 matches 10 bases. The germline CDR1 and CDR2 sequences are SEHNR and FQNEAQ (reference sequence). The V and J ends lost 5 bases and 4 bases, in that order; junction bases with no gene match: 6. The length of the CDR3 is 15 residues. The chain's CDR3 is CASSRLAGTADTQYF. The CDR3 DNA reads as TGTGCCAGCAGCCGACTAGCGGGTACCGCAGATACGCAGTATTTT.

The V and J genes are TRBV7-8 and TRBJ2-5, with D perhaps TRBD1 (5 bases). The CDR3 sequence is 13 residues long. Germline V lookup: CDR1 SGHVS, CDR2 FQNEAQ. Trimming took off 6 bases at V and 3 bases at J, with 11 bases between the two ends. Here the CDR3 DNA reads TGTGCCAGCAGGGAACAACAGGAAGAGACCCAGTACTTC. Protein: CASREQQEETQYF.

The chain uses TRBV29-1 and TRBJ1-5, with D perhaps matching TRBD1 (6 bases). Germline values: CDR1 SQVTM, CDR2 ANQGSEA. The CDR3 consists of 13 residues. V lost 3 bases, J lost 6 bases, and 12 bases lay in between. The CDR3 loop is CSVDSGAGQPQHF. The CDR3 DNA reads as TGCAGCGTTGATTCGGGGGCAGGTCAGCCCCAGCATTTT.

This clone was picked up one time. The V and J genes are TRBV4-1 and TRBJ2-7; D is undetermined. This CDR3 has 14 residues. The V and J ends lost 0 bases and 2 bases respectively, with 8 bases between them. Germline CDR1 MGHRA, CDR2 YSYEKL. The CDR3 region is CASSQDQLTYEQYF. CDR3 coding DNA: TGCGCCAGCAGCCAAGATCAGCTTACCTACGAGCAGTACTTC.

This chain joins TRBV27 and TRBJ2-2; TRBD2 agrees at 7 bases. The CDR3 has 16 amino acids. Germline CDR1 is MNHEY and CDR2 is SMNVEV (reference sequence). Trimming cost V 2 bases and J 4 bases; bases outside gene matches: 7. The CDR3 nucleotides are TGTGCCAGCAGTTTAATAACGGCGGGAGCCACCGGGGAGCTGTTTTTT. Translating it yields CASSLITAGATGELFF.

This chain joins TRBV5-6 and TRBJ1-5; D not resolved. The CDR3 loop spans 15 amino acids. Trimming took 0 bases from V and 7 from J, leaving 14 bases between them. Germline assignment: CDR1 SGHDT and CDR2 YYEEEE. Here the CDR3 reads CASSLGVMAKQPQHF. DNA of the CDR3: TGTGCCAGCAGCTTGGGGGTTATGGCTAAACAGCCCCAGCATTTT. Full variable domain (outside the CDR3, taken from reference TRBV5-6 and TRBJ1-5): DAGVTQSPTHLIKTRGQQVTLRCSPKSGHDTVSWYQQALGQGPQFIFQYYEEEERQRGNFPDRFSGHQFPNYSSELNVNALLLGDSALYLCASSLGVMAKQPQHFGDGTRLSIL.

This rearrangement joins TRBV6-1 to TRBJ2-7, with 8 positions matching TRBD2. The V gene's germline CDR1 is MNHNS and CDR2 SASEGT. The CDR3 consists of 17 residues. V was pared by 1 base and J by 3 bases, with 11 bases of the junction left unmatched. Written as DNA, the CDR3 is TGTGCCAGCAGTGAAGTGGTTGGACTGAGCGGGAGCTACGAGCAGTACTTC. This gives the protein CASSEVVGLSGSYEQYF.

This clone was counted a few times. The chain joins TRBV7-8 to TRBJ2-1; TRBD2 matches at 10 bases. Germline CDR1 and CDR2: SGHVS and FQNEAQ. This CDR3 has 15 residues. The V gene end was trimmed by 1 base and the J gene end by 8 bases; junction bases not matched to a gene: 5. The CDR3 protein is CASSLVSSGGDEQFF. CDR3 DNA sequence: TGTGCCAGCAGCTTAGTATCTAGCGGGGGTGATGAGCAGTTCTTC. The entire variable domain, with the rest obtained from reference TRBV7-8 and TRBJ2-1, is as follows: GAGVSQSPRYKVAKRGQDVALRCDPISGHVSLFWYQQALGQGPEFLTYFQNEAQLDKSGLPSDRFFAERPEGSVSTLKIQRTQQEDSAVYLCASSLVSSGGDEQFFGPGTRLTVL.

V gene TRBV10-2 combines with J gene TRBJ2-3; 9 positions match TRBD1. J lost 6 bases, V lost 5 bases, and 6 bases had no gene match. Looked up from germline, CDR1 is WSHSY and CDR2 is SAAADI. This CDR3 region has 14 residues. The CDR3 nucleotides read TGCGCCAGCAGTCCAGACAGGGGGTTCGATACGCAGTATTTT. Translated: CASSPDRGFDTQYF.

This clone was observed once. V and J are TRBV27 and TRBJ2-1; 8 bases agree with TRBD2. This CDR3 spans 15 amino acids. Germline lookup yields CDR1 MNHEY and CDR2 SMNVEV (reference sequence). Unmatched junction bases numbered 7, after V lost 5 bases and J lost 4 bases. In DNA form, the CDR3 reads TGTGCCAGCAGTCCAGCTAGCGGGCTATACAATGAGCAGTTCTTC. The encoded protein is CASSPASGLYNEQFF.

J is TRBJ2-2 and V is TRBV4-1, with unresolved D. The CDR3 loop spans 13 amino acids. Trimming shortened V by 0 bases and J by 7 bases, and 6 bases separated the two germline ends. Germline CDR1 reads MGHRA; CDR2 reads YSYEKL. The CDR3 reads CASSQEVIGELFF. The CDR3 DNA follows: TGCGCCAGCAGCCAAGAGGTCATCGGGGAGCTGTTTTTT.

This clone was recorded only once. V gene TRBV2 combines with J gene TRBJ2-7; 10 bases match TRBD2. This CDR3 region has 13 residues. Looked up from germline, CDR1 is SNHLY and CDR2 is FYNNEI. Trimming removed 7 bases from V and 2 bases from J; junction bases left unmatched: 2. In DNA form, the CDR3 reads TGTGCCAGCAAGGGACTAGCGCCCTACGAGCAGTACTTC. Amino acids: CASKGLAPYEQYF.

This clone has a single count. The chain uses TRBV6-4 and TRBJ1-2; D ambiguous. The CDR3 is 13 amino acids. Trimming took 4 bases from V and 4 from J, leaving 10 bases between them. In germline, CDR1 is MRHNA, CDR2 SNTAGT. CDR3: CASSASPGYGYTF. CDR3 nucleotide sequence: TGTGCCAGCAGTGCCTCACCCGGCTATGGCTACACCTTC.

The chain couples TRBV12-1 to TRBJ2-7. TRBV12-1 is a listed pseudogene. The CDR3 is 14 amino acids. CDR3 in DNA: TGTGCCAGCAGCCCCGGATCAATTGTCGACGAGCAGTACGTC. This translates into CASSPGSIVDEQYV.

This chain uses TRBV11-2 with TRBJ2-6; D may be TRBD1 or TRBD2 (5 bases each). The length of the CDR3 is 16 residues. CDR1 is SGHAT, CDR2 FQNNGV, per germline. The germline V and J ends were trimmed by 1 base and 2 bases, with 9 bases remaining between them. In DNA form, the CDR3 reads TGTGCCAGCAGCTTAGCGAGGGGCACTGGGGCCAACGTCCTGACTTTC. Protein sequence: CASSLARGTGANVLTF.

CDR3 nucleotides: TGCGCCAGCAGCTCGGGACAGGGGGCAGATACGCAGTATTTT. It specifies CASSSGQGADTQYF. V gene TRBV5-1 combines with J gene TRBJ2-3; 11 bases are shared with TRBD1. Germline assignment: CDR1 SGHRS and CDR2 YFSETQ. The CDR3 extends over 14 amino acids. Losses at the gene ends were 3 bases for V and 4 bases for J; bases not matched to a gene: 1.

The chain couples TRBV29-1 to TRBJ2-1, with D perhaps matching TRBD2 (5 bases). Germline lookup yields CDR1 SQVTM and CDR2 ANQGSEA. CDR3 length equals 12 residues. V gave up 7 bases and J gave up 5 bases, with 12 bases separating them. The CDR3 sequence: CSARLNNNEQFF. In DNA, the CDR3 is TGCAGCGCCCGACTAAACAACAATGAGCAGTTCTTC.

This chain uses TRBV5-5 with TRBJ2-2, with D perhaps assigned TRBD1 or TRBD2 (5 bases each). Trimming stripped 7 bases from V and 7 bases from J, with 14 bases between. This CDR3 region has 13 residues. Per the germline V gene, CDR1 is SGHKS and CDR2 is YYEKEE (reference sequence). The CDR3, as DNA: TGTGCCAGCTCGGGGCTTAGGGACGGGGAGCTGTTTTTT. Translating it yields CASSGLRDGELFF.

The gene calls are TRBV2 and TRBJ1-2, with 7 bases identical to TRBD1. This CDR3 region has 14 residues. The germline CDR1 and CDR2 sequences are SNHLY and FYNNEI. V lost 3 bases to trimming and J lost 4 bases; unmatched junction nucleotides: 5. The CDR3 loop is CASSEEGQIYGYTF. The CDR3 coding sequence is TGTGCCAGCAGTGAGGAGGGACAGATCTATGGCTACACCTTC.